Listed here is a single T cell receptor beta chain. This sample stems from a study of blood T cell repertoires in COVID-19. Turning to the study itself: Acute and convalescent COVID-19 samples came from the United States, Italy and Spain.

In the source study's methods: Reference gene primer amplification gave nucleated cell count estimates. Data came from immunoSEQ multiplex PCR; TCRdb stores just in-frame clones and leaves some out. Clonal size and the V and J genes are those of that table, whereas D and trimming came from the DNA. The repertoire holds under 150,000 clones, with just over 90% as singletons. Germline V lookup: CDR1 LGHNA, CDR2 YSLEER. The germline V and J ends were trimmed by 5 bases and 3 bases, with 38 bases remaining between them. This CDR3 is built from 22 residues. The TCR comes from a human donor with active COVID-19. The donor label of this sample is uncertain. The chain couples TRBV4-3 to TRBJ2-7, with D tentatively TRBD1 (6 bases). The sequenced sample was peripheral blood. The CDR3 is CASSSIGPIQDRFWPWDYEQYF. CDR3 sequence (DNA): TGCGCCAGCAGCTCAATAGGTCCTATACAAGACAGGTTTTGGCCTTGGGACTACGAGCAGTACTTC.